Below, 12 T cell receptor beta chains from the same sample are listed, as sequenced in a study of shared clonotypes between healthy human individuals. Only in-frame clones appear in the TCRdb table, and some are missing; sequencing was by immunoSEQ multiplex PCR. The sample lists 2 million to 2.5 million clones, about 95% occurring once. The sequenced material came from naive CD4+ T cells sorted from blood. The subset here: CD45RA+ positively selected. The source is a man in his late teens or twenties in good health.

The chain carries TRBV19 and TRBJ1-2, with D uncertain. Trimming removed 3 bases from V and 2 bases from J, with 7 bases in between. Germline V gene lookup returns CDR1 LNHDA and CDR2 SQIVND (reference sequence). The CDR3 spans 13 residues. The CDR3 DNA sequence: TGTGCCAGTAGTATGGGTGGAAACTATGGCTACACCTTC. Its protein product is CASSMGGNYGYTF.

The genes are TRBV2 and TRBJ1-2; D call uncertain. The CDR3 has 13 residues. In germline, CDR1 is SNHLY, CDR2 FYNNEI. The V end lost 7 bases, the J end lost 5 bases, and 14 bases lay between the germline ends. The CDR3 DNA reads TGTGCCAGCAATCCAACAGTTGGATATGGCTACACCTTC. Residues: CASNPTVGYGYTF. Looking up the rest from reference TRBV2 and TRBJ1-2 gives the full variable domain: EPEVTQTPSHQVTQMGQEVILRCVPISNHLYFYWYRQILGQKVEFLVSFYNNEISEKSEIFDDQFSVERPDGSNFTLKIRSTKLEDSAMYFCASNPTVGYGYTFGSGTRLTVV.

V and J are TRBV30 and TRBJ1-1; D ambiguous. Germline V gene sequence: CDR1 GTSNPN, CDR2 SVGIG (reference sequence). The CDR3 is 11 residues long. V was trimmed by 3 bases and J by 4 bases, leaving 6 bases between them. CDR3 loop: CAWREGTEAFF. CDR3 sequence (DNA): TGTGCCTGGAGAGAGGGCACTGAAGCTTTCTTT.

This CDR3 is CASRDSGRETQYF. CDR3 DNA sequence: TGTGCCAGCAGAGATAGCGGGAGAGAAACGCAGTATTTT. The rearrangement uses TRBV6-6 and TRBJ2-3; the match to TRBD2 covers 9 bases. This CDR3 comprises 13 residues. Germline V gene lookup returns CDR1 MNHNY and CDR2 SVGAGI (reference sequence). The V and J ends lost 6 bases and 9 bases, in that order; junction bases with no gene match: 7.

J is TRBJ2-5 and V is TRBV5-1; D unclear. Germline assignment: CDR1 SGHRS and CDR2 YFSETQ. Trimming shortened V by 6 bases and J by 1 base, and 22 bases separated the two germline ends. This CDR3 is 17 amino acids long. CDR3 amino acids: CASTKQPVSSSQETQYF. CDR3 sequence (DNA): TGCGCCAGCACCAAGCAGCCGGTTTCTTCTTCCCAAGAGACCCAGTACTTC.

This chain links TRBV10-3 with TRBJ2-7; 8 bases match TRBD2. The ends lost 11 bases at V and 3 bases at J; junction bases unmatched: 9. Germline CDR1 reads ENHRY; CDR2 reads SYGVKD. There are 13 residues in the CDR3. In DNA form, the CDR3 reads TGTGCCTCCCAAGCGGGAGCTGGCTACGAGCAGTACTTC. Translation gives CASQAGAGYEQYF.

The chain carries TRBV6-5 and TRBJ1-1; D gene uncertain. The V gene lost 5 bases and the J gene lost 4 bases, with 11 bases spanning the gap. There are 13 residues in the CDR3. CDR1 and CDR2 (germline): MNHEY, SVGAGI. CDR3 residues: CASSQSRVTEAFF. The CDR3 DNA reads TGTGCCAGCAGTCAAAGTAGAGTCACTGAAGCTTTCTTT.

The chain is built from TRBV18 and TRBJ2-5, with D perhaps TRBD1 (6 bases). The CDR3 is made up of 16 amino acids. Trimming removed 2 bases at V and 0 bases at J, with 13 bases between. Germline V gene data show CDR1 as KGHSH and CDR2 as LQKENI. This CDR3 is CASSPVRQGHQETQYF. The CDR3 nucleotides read TGTGCCAGCTCACCAGTTCGGCAGGGGCACCAAGAGACCCAGTACTTC.

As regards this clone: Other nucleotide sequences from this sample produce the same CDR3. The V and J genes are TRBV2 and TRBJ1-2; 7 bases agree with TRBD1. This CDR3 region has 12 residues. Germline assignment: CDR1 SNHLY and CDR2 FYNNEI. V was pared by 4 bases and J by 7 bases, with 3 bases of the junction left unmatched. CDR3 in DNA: TGTGCCAGCAGTGGGCAGGGGGTTGGCTACACCTTC. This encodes CASSGQGVGYTF.

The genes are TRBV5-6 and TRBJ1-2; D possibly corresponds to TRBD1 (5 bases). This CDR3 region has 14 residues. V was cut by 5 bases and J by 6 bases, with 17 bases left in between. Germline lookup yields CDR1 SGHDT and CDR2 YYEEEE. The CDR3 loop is CASRGTGDQHGYTF. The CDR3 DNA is TGTGCCAGCAGGGGTACAGGAGACCAGCATGGCTACACCTTC.

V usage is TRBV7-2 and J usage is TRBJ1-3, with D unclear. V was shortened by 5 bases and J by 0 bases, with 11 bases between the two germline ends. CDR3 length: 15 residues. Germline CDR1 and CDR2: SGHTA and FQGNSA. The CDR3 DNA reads TGTGCCAGCAGCCATGGGAGCAACTCTGGAAACACCATATATTTT. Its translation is CASSHGSNSGNTIYF.

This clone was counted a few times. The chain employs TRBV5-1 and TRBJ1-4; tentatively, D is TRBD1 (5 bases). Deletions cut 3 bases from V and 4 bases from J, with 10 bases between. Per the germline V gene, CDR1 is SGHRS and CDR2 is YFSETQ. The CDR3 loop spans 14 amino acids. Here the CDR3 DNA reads TGCGCCAGCAGCTGGCAGGGCGATAATGAAAAACTGTTTTTT. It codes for CASSWQGDNEKLFF.